The 2 T cell receptor beta chains below were found in one sample sequenced in a study of blood T cell repertoires in COVID-19. Measured with immunoSEQ multiplex PCR; TCRdb has only the in-frame clones, and not every one. This sample yields 200,000 to 250,000 clones, of which under 90% are seen a single time; about 2% belongs to the top ten. Sequencing input: PBMCs or T cells enriched from blood (not recorded which). These receptor sequences come from a man in his fifties or sixties who had recovered from COVID-19.

This sequence joins TRBV9 and TRBJ1-1; 11 nucleotides match TRBD1. V was clipped by 4 bases and J by 5 bases; unmatched bases: 4. CDR1 SGDLS and CDR2 YYNGEE come from the germline V gene. This CDR3 is built from 14 residues. The CDR3 DNA sequence: TGTGCCAGCAGCCTTGGGACAGGGGGTACTGAAGCTTTCTTT. Translated: CASSLGTGGTEAFF.

V usage is TRBV6-5 and J usage is TRBJ1-2, with a weak D call TRBD1 (5 bases). Trimming left V 8 bases short and J 6 bases short, with 16 bases between. From germline, CDR1 is MNHEY and CDR2 SVGAGI. This CDR3 has 13 amino acids. The CDR3 is CASSGIRRDGYTF. CDR3 DNA: TGTGCCAGCTCAGGGATCCGTCGGGATGGCTACACCTTC.